The sequence of this T cell receptor beta chain was determined in a study of tissue T cells after allogeneic stem cell transplantation. In its sample, this clone was seen a few times. Its antigen is unidentified. The genes are named according to mouse. The sequenced fragment ends 1 residue before the CDR3 boundary, so the rest is inferred from the germline J gene. Assay used: immunoSEQ multiplex PCR; TCRdb lists only in-frame clones, some missing. The table has 8,500 to 10,000 clones, roughly 38% seen once; the top ten hold approximately 5.4%. The time point was: mouse harvest day 14 after allogeneic transplant. Mouse grafts combined 10^7 T-cell-depleted bone marrow cells with 10^6 splenic CD5+ T cells. In germline, CDR1 is KGHPV, CDR2 FQNQEV (reference sequence). The length of the CDR3 is 14 residues. V dropped 4 bases and J dropped 2; count of bases not matched to a gene: 2. Points from the study as a whole: Motif-based clustering found tissue-specific repertoire signatures shared across patients, though few clones were shared. TCR repertoires tracked anatomic similarity, regardless of disease or transplant status.

Sequencing was carried out using skin. The sequence was collected from a female BALB/c mouse given C57BL/6 T cells with graft-versus-host disease after an allogeneic hematopoietic cell transplant. J is TRBJ2-5 and V is TRBV26; 8 bases line up with TRBD1. CDR3 DNA (partial): TGTGCCAGCAGTCGGACAGGGAGCCAAGACACCCAGTAC. This gives the protein CASSRTGSQDTQY. The entire CDR3 is CASSRTGSQDTQYF. Based on the CDR3 plus reference TRBV26 and TRBJ2-5, the full variable domain is NSKVIQTPRYLVKGQGQKAKMRCIPEKGHPVVFWYQQNKNNEFKFLINFQNQEVLQQIDMTEKRFSAECPSNSPCSLEIQSSEAGDSALYLCASSRTGSQDTQYFGPGTRLLVL.